These 17 T cell receptor beta chains were sequenced from one sample in a study of blood T cell repertoires in COVID-19. This table comes from immunoSEQ multiplex PCR, and its TCRdb copy is limited to in-frame clones, with some not included. The sample includes 250,000 to 300,000 clones, 88% seen only once; the top ten take roughly 10%. Sequencing was done on a sample of peripheral blood. All receptors come from a woman in her 70s with COVID-19, enrolled during active disease.

V gene TRBV15 combines with J gene TRBJ1-2; 8 bases agree with TRBD1. Per germline, CDR1 LNHNV and CDR2 YYDKDF (reference sequence). The V gene end was trimmed by 4 bases and the J gene end by 0 bases; junction bases not matched to a gene: 7. The CDR3 length is 16 residues. The CDR3 DNA follows: TGTGCCACCAGCATAGACAGGGGCACTACTAACTATGGCTACACCTTC. Its protein product is CATSIDRGTTNYGYTF.

The rearrangement joins TRBV9 to TRBJ1-2, with 7 bases identical to TRBD1. CDR3 length: 13 residues. Germline CDR1 and CDR2: SGDLS and YYNGEE. V gave up 0 bases and J gave up 7 bases; unmatched junction bases: 3. CDR3 in amino acids: CASSVEGAGGYTF. The CDR3 DNA sequence: TGTGCCAGCAGCGTAGAGGGGGCCGGTGGCTACACCTTC. Looking up the rest from reference TRBV9 and TRBJ1-2 gives the full variable domain: DSGVTQTPKHLITATGQRVTLRCSPRSGDLSVYWYQQSLDQGLQFLIQYYNGEERAKGNILERFSAQQFPDLHSELNLSSLELGDSALYFCASSVEGAGGYTFGSGTRLTVV.

The chain has TRBV6-1 and TRBJ1-1; weak D call: TRBD1 (5 bases). Germline CDR1 is MNHNS and CDR2 is SASEGT. V lost 1 base and J lost 11, with 14 bases in between. The CDR3 has 13 amino acids. The DNA for the CDR3 is TGTGCCAGCAGTGAAGACCCAGGGCAGAAGGCTTTCTTT. Protein product: CASSEDPGQKAFF.

The chain uses TRBV7-9 and TRBJ2-7, with D unresolved. The CDR3 totals 12 residues. Between the trimmed V and J ends, which lost 3 bases and 2 bases, there was a span of 5 bases. From germline, CDR1 is SEHNR and CDR2 FQNEAQ (reference sequence). The DNA of the CDR3 is TGTGCCAGCAGCTTGCAGGCCTACGAGCAGTACTTC. Translating it yields CASSLQAYEQYF. The full variable domain, its missing parts supplied by reference TRBV7-9 and TRBJ2-7, is DTGVSQNPRHKITKRGQNVTFRCDPISEHNRLYWYRQTLGQGPEFLTYFQNEAQLEKSRLLSDRFSAERPKGSFSTLEIQRTEQGDSAMYLCASSLQAYEQYFGPGTRLTVT.

V usage is TRBV7-9 and J usage is TRBJ1-1; TRBD1 matches at 7 bases. The V segment lost 6 bases and the J segment 1 base; nucleotides outside the gene matches: 2. The CDR3 is 13 residues long. Germline assignment: CDR1 SEHNR and CDR2 FQNEAQ (reference sequence). This CDR3 reads CASRRTGNTEAFF. CDR3 in DNA: TGTGCCAGCAGACGGACAGGGAACACTGAAGCTTTCTTT.

The chain carries TRBV5-1 and TRBJ2-5; D might be TRBD2 (6 bases). This CDR3 has 16 amino acids. The germline V and J ends were trimmed by 6 bases and 3 bases, with 21 bases remaining between them. The V gene's germline CDR1 is SGHRS and CDR2 YFSETQ. The DNA of the CDR3 is TGCGCCAGCACCTTCGCCCGGGGGACGGATAAAGAGACCCAGTACTTC. This sequence encodes CASTFARGTDKETQYF. Filled out from reference TRBV5-1 and TRBJ2-5, the complete variable domain reads KAGVTQTPRYLIKTRGQQVTLSCSPISGHRSVSWYQQTPGQGLQFLFEYFSETQRNKGNFPGRFSGRQFSNSRSEMNVSTLELGDSALYLCASTFARGTDKETQYFGPGTRLLVL.

The chain recombines TRBV9 with TRBJ2-1, with 9 bases matching TRBD2. Germline CDR1 and CDR2: SGDLS and YYNGEE. This CDR3 spans 15 amino acids. With 0 bases clipped from V and 7 bases from J, the junction kept 5 bases outside the gene matches. The CDR3 nucleotides are TGTGCCAGCAGCGTAGGGTCTAGCGGGATAAATGAGCAGTTCTTC. It codes for CASSVGSSGINEQFF.

J is TRBJ2-7 and V is TRBV7-6, with D tentatively TRBD2 (6 bases). Trimming pared 4 bases from V and 3 bases from J, leaving 13 bases between. The CDR3 has 14 residues. Per the germline V gene, CDR1 is SGHVS and CDR2 is FNYEAQ. CDR3 in amino acids: CASSSQRVNYEQYF. CDR3 sequence (DNA): TGTGCCAGCAGCTCGCAGCGGGTAAACTACGAGCAGTACTTC.

V usage is TRBV5-1 and J usage is TRBJ1-4; no firm D call. This CDR3 spans 15 amino acids. Germline V gene data show CDR1 as SGHRS and CDR2 as YFSETQ. The V end was cut by 0 bases, the J end by 5 bases, with 11 bases between. Here the CDR3 DNA reads TGCGCCAGCAGCTTGGGGTTATCGGGGAATGAAAAACTGTTTTTT. Translating it yields CASSLGLSGNEKLFF.

The chain is built from TRBV7-9 and TRBJ1-2; D call uncertain. The ends were cut back, 3 bases at V and 10 bases at J, with 9 bases in the middle. The CDR3 totals 11 residues. Germline CDR1 reads SEHNR; CDR2 reads FQNEAQ (reference sequence). CDR3 coding DNA: TGTGCCAGCAGCTTTCAGGTCAACTACACCTTC. Translating gives CASSFQVNYTF.

J is TRBJ2-7 and V is TRBV7-8; possible D gene TRBD2, 5 bases. Germline V gene sequence: CDR1 SGHVS, CDR2 FQNEAQ. The V gene lost 1 base and the J gene lost 0 bases, with 13 bases spanning the gap. CDR3 length equals 16 residues. The CDR3 bases are TGTGCCAGCAGCTTAGGGTCATCCGGGATCTCCTACGAGCAGTACTTC. Its translation: CASSLGSSGISYEQYF. The full variable domain, completed using reference TRBV7-8 and TRBJ2-7, is GAGVSQSPRYKVAKRGQDVALRCDPISGHVSLFWYQQALGQGPEFLTYFQNEAQLDKSGLPSDRFFAERPEGSVSTLKIQRTQQEDSAVYLCASSLGSSGISYEQYFGPGTRLTVT.

The V and J genes are TRBV7-9 and TRBJ1-2; no clear D gene. V lost 3 bases, J lost 4 bases, and 12 bases lay in between. Germline V gene lookup returns CDR1 SEHNR and CDR2 FQNEAQ (reference sequence). This CDR3 has 14 residues. The CDR3 protein is CASSFVEGLYGYTF. The DNA for the CDR3 is TGTGCCAGCAGCTTTGTTGAGGGCCTCTATGGCTACACCTTC.

This clone has only one observation. This chain connects TRBV30 to TRBJ1-1, with unresolved D. The CDR3 totals 15 residues. Germline V gene sequence: CDR1 GTSNPN, CDR2 SVGIG (reference sequence). Trimming took 2 bases from V and 4 from J, leaving 17 bases between them. In DNA, the CDR3 is TGTGCCTGGAGTAGAGGGCCTTTAGGAGCCACTGAAGCTTTCTTT. Translating gives CAWSRGPLGATEAFF.

This clone was detected only a few times. The rearrangement joins TRBV6-2 or TRBV6-3 to TRBJ2-7; 10 positions agree with TRBD2. Germline lookup yields CDR1 MNHEY and CDR2 SVGEGT. With 5 bases clipped from V and 1 base from J, the junction kept 8 bases outside the gene matches. The CDR3 consists of 16 residues. In DNA form, the CDR3 reads TGTGCCAGCAGTCGAAATCTAGCGGGAGTTTCCTACGAGCAGTACTTC. Translation gives CASSRNLAGVSYEQYF.

Remarks on this clone: The junction departs from the called germline gene at one end, perhaps through a read error. The rearrangement joins TRBV7-3 to TRBJ2-1; D possibly corresponds to TRBD1 (6 bases). The CDR3 covers 15 residues. CDR1 and CDR2 (germline): SGHTA, FQGTGA. CDR3 amino acids: CASSLDRNGYNEQFF. The CDR3 DNA reads TGTGCCAGCAGCTTGGACAGAAACGGCTACAATGAGCAATTCTTC.

The rearrangement links TRBV11-3 to TRBJ2-3, with TRBD1 matching 11 bases. V was pared by 5 bases and J by 3 bases, with 10 bases of the junction left unmatched. This CDR3 region has 17 residues. CDR1 SGHNT and CDR2 YENEEA come from the germline V gene. In nucleotides, the CDR3 is TGTGCCAGCAGCCCCGCCGGGACAGGGGGGGAGACAGATACGCAGTATTTT. It encodes CASSPAGTGGETDTQYF.

In its sample, this clone was seen once. This chain uses TRBV28 with TRBJ1-4; 11 bases map to TRBD1. The germline V gene has CDR1 MDHEN and CDR2 SYDVKM. The CDR3 sequence is 13 residues long. The trim removed 9 bases at V and 7 bases at J, leaving 4 bases unmatched. In nucleotides, the CDR3 is TGTGCCAGTTCCGGGACAGGGGGTGAAAAACTGTTTTTT. Amino acid sequence: CASSGTGGEKLFF. Combining the CDR3 with reference TRBV28 and TRBJ1-4 gives the whole variable domain DVKVTQSSRYLVKRTGEKVFLECVQDMDHENMFWYRQDPGLGLRLIYFSYDVKMKEKGDIPEGYSVSREKKERFSLILESASTNQTSMYLCASSGTGGEKLFFGSGTQLSVL.